This entry lists 10 T cell receptor beta chains sequenced from one sample in a study of T cell changes during pregnancy in multiple sclerosis. Produced via immunoSEQ multiplex PCR; TCRdb's table is partial and in-frame only. The sample yields more than 40,000 clones, 90% to 95% seen once. The sequences come from CD8+ T cells from peripheral blood mononuclear cells, collected in the first trimester of pregnancy. The receptors originated from a female donor with multiple sclerosis, enrolled in a pregnancy study.

The chain uses TRBV19 and TRBJ2-7, with TRBD2 matching 7 bases. The V and J ends lost 1 base and 3 bases, in that order; junction bases with no gene match: 3. The CDR3 totals 14 residues. Germline loops: CDR1 LNHDA, CDR2 SQIVND (reference sequence). CDR3 sequence (DNA): TGTGCCAGTAGTATAGCGGGGGGAAGCTACGAGCAGTACTTC. Translation gives CASSIAGGSYEQYF.

This clone came up a few times. The rearrangement links TRBV7-9 to TRBJ1-1; possibly TRBD1 for D (5 bases). Germline-derived CDR1 and CDR2 are SEHNR and FQNEAQ (reference sequence). Trimming cost V 3 bases and J 6 bases, with 11 bases left between them. The CDR3 has 13 residues. The CDR3 nucleotides are TGTGCCAGCAGCTTTCGGGGGACGGCTGAAGCTTTCTTT. This sequence encodes CASSFRGTAEAFF.

The chain has TRBV9 and TRBJ1-1; D gene unclear. Trimming cost V 3 bases and J 4 bases, with 13 bases left between them. The CDR3 has 14 residues. Germline loops: CDR1 SGDLS, CDR2 YYNGEE. The CDR3 DNA reads as TGTGCCAGCAGCGAGGACCTGGGGAGCACTGAAGCTTTCTTT. It yields the protein CASSEDLGSTEAFF.

This clone was seen once. The V and J genes are TRBV2 and TRBJ1-2; TRBD1 matches 8 bases. V shed 2 bases and J 4 bases; nucleotides not matched to a gene: 6. The CDR3 has 15 amino acids. Germline-derived CDR1 and CDR2 are SNHLY and FYNNEI. The CDR3 coding sequence is TGTGCCAGCAGTGAAAACAGGGGGTTAAGCTATGGCTACACCTTC. Translating it yields CASSENRGLSYGYTF.

The chain combines TRBV5-5 with TRBJ1-2; the D gene is possibly TRBD1 (5 bases). The CDR3 length is 15 residues. The V gene lost 2 bases and the J gene lost 6 bases, with 17 bases spanning the gap. Looked up from germline, CDR1 is SGHKS and CDR2 is YYEKEE (reference sequence). For the CDR3, the DNA is TGTGCCAGCAGCTTAGGACATGGTTTTTTCGATGGCTACACCTTC. This codes for CASSLGHGFFDGYTF.

This clone was picked up one time. This rearrangement joins TRBV11-1 to TRBJ2-7, with D maybe TRBD2 (6 bases). Trimming left V 5 bases short and J 0 bases short, with 14 bases between. Germline V gene sequence: CDR1 SGHAT, CDR2 FQDESV (reference sequence). The CDR3 runs 15 residues. Here the CDR3 DNA reads TGTGCCAGCAGCCCTCGGGACTCCGGCTCCTACGAGCAGTACTTC. Translation: CASSPRDSGSYEQYF.

The genes are TRBV4-3 and TRBJ2-7, with no clear D. The germline V gene encodes CDR1 LGHNA and CDR2 YSLEER. This CDR3 is built from 14 residues. Deletions cut 0 bases from V and 4 bases from J, with 10 bases between. CDR3 in DNA: TGCGCCAGCAGCCAAGACCCCAGCGCGTACGAGCAGTACTTC. Amino acids: CASSQDPSAYEQYF.

This chain uses TRBV27 with TRBJ2-3; 8 nucleotides line up with TRBD1. The trim removed 7 bases at V and 1 base at J, leaving 7 bases unmatched. The CDR3 length is 15 residues. Germline V gene data show CDR1 as MNHEY and CDR2 as SMNVEV (reference sequence). The CDR3 is CASTSPGQGTDTQYF. The CDR3 DNA follows: TGTGCCAGCACCTCCCCGGGACAGGGCACAGATACGCAGTATTTT.

The chain recombines TRBV4-1 with TRBJ1-2; D possibly corresponds to TRBD1 (5 bases). Trimming left V 1 base short and J 4 bases short, with 13 bases between. This CDR3 comprises 15 residues. Germline CDR1 is MGHRA and CDR2 is YSYEKL. The CDR3 is CASSQASGLSYGYTF. Here the CDR3 DNA reads TGCGCCAGCAGCCAAGCCTCGGGACTGAGCTATGGCTACACCTTC.

The V and J genes are TRBV5-1 and TRBJ2-1; 7 positions match TRBD1. In germline, CDR1 is SGHRS, CDR2 YFSETQ. The CDR3 length is 15 residues. The V gene end was trimmed by 3 bases and the J gene end by 0 bases; junction bases not matched to a gene: 3. The CDR3 here is CASSSRDSSYNEQFF. The CDR3 bases are TGCGCCAGCAGCTCCCGGGACAGCTCCTACAATGAGCAGTTCTTC.